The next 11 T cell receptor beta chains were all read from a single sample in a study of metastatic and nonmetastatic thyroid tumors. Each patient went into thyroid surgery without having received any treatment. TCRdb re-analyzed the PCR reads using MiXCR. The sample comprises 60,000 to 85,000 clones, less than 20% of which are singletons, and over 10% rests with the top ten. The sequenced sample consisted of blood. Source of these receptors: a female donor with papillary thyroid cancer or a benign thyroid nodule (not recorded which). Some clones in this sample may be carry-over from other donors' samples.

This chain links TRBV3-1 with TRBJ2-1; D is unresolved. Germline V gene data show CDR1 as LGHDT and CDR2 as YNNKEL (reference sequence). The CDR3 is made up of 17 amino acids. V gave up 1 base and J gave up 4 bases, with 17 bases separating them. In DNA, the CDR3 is TGTGCCAGCAGCCAAGCGGGCGGCGTATCCTTATACAATGAGCAGTTCTTC. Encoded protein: CASSQAGGVSLYNEQFF.

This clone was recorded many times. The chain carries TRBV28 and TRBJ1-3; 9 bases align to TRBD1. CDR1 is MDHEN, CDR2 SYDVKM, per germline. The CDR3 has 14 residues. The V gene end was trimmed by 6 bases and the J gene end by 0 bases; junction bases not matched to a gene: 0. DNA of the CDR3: TGTGCCAGCAGACAGGGGGCCTCTGGAAACACCATATATTTT. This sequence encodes CASRQGASGNTIYF. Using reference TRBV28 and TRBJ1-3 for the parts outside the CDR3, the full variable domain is DVKVTQSSRYLVKRTGEKVFLECVQDMDHENMFWYRQDPGLGLRLIYFSYDVKMKEKGDIPEGYSVSREKKERFSLILESASTNQTSMYLCASRQGASGNTIYFGEGSWLTVV.

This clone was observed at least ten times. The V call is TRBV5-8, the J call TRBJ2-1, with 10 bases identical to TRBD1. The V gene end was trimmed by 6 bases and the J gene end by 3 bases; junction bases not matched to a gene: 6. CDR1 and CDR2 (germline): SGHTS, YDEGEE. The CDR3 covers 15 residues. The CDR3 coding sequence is TGTGCCAGCATCCCGTGGACAGGGGGCTACAATGAGCAGTTCTTC. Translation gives CASIPWTGGYNEQFF.

The CDR3 sequence: CASSPSGSPIYNEQFF. CDR3 DNA: TGTGCCAGCAGCCCTAGCGGGAGTCCTATCTACAATGAGCAGTTCTTC. The chain joins TRBV6-1 to TRBJ2-1, with 10 bases lining up with TRBD2. After removal of 6 bases from V and 3 bases from J, the junction contained 8 bases not matched to a gene. CDR1 and CDR2 (germline): MNHNS, SASEGT. The CDR3 contains 16 residues.

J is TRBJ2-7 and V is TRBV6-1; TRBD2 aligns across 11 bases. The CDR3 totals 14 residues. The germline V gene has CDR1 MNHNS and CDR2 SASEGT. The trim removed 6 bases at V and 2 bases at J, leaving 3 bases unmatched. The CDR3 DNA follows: TGTGCCAGCAGCTTGGGACTAGCGGCCTACGAGCAGTACTTC. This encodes CASSLGLAAYEQYF.

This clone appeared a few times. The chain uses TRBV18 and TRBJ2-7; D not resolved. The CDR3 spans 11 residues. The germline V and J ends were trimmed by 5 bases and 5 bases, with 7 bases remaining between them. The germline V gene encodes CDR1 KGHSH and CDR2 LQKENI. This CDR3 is CASSSSHEQYF. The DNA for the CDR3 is TGTGCCAGCTCAAGTAGCCACGAGCAGTACTTC.

In DNA form, the CDR3 reads TGTGCCAGCAGCGTAGGAGGACAGGGGGCAATCACCGGGGAGCTGTTTTTT. Translated, it gives CASSVGGQGAITGELFF. The chain employs TRBV9 and TRBJ2-2; TRBD1 agrees at 11 bases. Germline V gene lookup returns CDR1 SGDLS and CDR2 YYNGEE. There are 17 residues in the CDR3. Trimming removed 0 bases from V and 4 bases from J; junction bases left unmatched: 5. The complete variable domain, with remaining parts taken from reference TRBV9 and TRBJ2-2, reads DSGVTQTPKHLITATGQRVTLRCSPRSGDLSVYWYQQSLDQGLQFLIQYYNGEERAKGNILERFSAQQFPDLHSELNLSSLELGDSALYFCASSVGGQGAITGELFFGEGSRLTVL.

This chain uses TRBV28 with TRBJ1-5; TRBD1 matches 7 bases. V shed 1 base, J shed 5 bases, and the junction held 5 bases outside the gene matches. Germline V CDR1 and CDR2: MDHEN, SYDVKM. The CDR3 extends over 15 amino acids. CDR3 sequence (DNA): TGTGCCAGCAGTTTATTGGCCAGGGGGGATCAGCCCCAGCATTTT. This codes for CASSLLARGDQPQHF.

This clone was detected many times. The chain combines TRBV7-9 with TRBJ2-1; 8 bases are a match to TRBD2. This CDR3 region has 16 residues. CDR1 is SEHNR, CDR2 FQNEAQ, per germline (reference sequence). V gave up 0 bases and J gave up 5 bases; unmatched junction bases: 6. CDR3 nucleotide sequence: TGTGCCAGCAGCTTAGCGGGGTGGACTAGCCACAATGAGCAGTTCTTC. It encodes CASSLAGWTSHNEQFF.

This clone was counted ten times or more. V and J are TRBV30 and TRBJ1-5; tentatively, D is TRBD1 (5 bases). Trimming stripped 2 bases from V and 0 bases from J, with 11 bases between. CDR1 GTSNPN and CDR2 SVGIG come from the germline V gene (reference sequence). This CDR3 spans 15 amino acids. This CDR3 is CAWSRGVDSNQPQHF. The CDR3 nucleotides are TGTGCCTGGAGTCGGGGGGTAGATAGCAATCAGCCCCAGCATTTT.

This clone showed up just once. The CDR3 spells CASSSGQGSSTDTQYF. The DNA for the CDR3 is TGTGCCAGCAGTTCCGGACAGGGTAGTTCCACAGATACGCAGTATTTT. The chain carries TRBV7-8 and TRBJ2-3, with TRBD1 matching over 8 bases. CDR3 length: 16 residues. Trimming removed 6 bases from V and 2 bases from J; junction bases left unmatched: 10. The germline CDR1 and CDR2 sequences are SGHVS and FQNEAQ.